This TCR beta chain was captured by sequencing in a study of blood T cell repertoires in COVID-19. Study information: There were acute and convalescent COVID-19 samples, and they came from the United States, Italy and Spain. The analysed material was cDNA or gDNA that came from T cells, B-cell-depleted T cells, or PBMCs.

Under the authors' procedure: Amplification with reference gene primers provided the estimates of nucleated cell counts. The data were produced by immunoSEQ multiplex PCR, yet TCRdb's version contains in-frame clones alone and is incomplete. That table is the source of V, J and clone size, and D and trimming were worked out from the DNA. The sample yields tens of thousands of clones, roughly 73% seen once. This CDR3 region has 14 residues. Germline V gene sequence: CDR1 GTSNPN, CDR2 SVGIG (reference sequence). The V gene end was trimmed by 1 base and the J gene end by 5 bases; junction bases not matched to a gene: 5.

Sequencing used peripheral blood. J is TRBJ2-3 and V is TRBV30; 8 bases map to TRBD2. This sequence originates from a man of 80 years or more with acute or convalescent COVID-19. In DNA form, the CDR3 reads TGTGCCTGGAGTGGGGCGGGAGGCTTAGATACGCAGTATTTT. Translating gives CAWSGAGGLDTQYF. Filled out from reference TRBV30 and TRBJ2-3, the complete variable domain reads SQTIHQWPATLVQPVGSPLSLECTVEGTSNPNLYWYRQAAGRGLQLLFYSVGIGQISSEVPQNLSASRPQDRQFILSSKKLLLSDSGFYLCAWSGAGGLDTQYFGPGTRLTVL.